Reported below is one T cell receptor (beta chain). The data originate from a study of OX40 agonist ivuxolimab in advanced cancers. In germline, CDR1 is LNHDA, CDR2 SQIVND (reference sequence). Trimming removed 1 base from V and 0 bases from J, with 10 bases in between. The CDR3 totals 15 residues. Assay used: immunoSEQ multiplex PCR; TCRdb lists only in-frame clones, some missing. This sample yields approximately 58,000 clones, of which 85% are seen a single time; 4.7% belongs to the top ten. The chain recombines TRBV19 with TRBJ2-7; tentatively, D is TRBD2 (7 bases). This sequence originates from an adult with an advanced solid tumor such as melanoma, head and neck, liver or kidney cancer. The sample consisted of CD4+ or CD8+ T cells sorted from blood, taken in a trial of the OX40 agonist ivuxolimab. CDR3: CASSIGGGGSYEQYF. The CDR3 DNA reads TGTGCCAGTAGTATAGGGGGAGGGGGCTCCTACGAGCAGTACTTC. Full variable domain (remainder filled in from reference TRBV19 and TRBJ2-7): DGGITQSPKYLFRKEGQNVTLSCEQNLNHDAMYWYRQDPGQGLRLIYYSQIVNDFQKGDIAEGYSVSREKKESFPLTVTSAQKNPTAFYLCASSIGGGGSYEQYFGPGTRLTVT.